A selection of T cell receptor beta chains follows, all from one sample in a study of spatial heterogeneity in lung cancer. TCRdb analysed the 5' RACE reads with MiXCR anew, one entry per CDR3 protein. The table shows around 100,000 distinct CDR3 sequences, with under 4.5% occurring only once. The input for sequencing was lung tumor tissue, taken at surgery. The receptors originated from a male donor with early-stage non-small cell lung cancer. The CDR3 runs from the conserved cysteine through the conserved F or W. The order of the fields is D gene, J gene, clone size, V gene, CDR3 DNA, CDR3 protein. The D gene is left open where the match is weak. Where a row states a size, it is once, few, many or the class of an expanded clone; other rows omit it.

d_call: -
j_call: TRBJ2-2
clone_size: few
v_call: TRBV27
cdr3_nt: TGTGCCAGCAGTTTATCTTGGGGAGCTAACACCGGGGAGCTGTTTTTT
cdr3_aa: CASSLSWGANTGELFF

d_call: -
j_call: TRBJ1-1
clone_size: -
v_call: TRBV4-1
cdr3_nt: TGCGCCAGCAGCCAAACAGTTTTGGCTCTGGGGGACACTGAAGCTTTCTTT
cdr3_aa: CASSQTVLALGDTEAFF

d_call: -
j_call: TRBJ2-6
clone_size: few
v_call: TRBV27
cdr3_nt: TGTGCCAGCAGTTTTCGGGGATGGGGGGCCAACGTCCTGACTTTC
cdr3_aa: CASSFRGWGANVLTF

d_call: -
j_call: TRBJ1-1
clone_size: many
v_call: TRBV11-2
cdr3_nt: TGTGCCAGCAGCTTAGTCGTCGGACTCAGGATGAACACTGAAGCTTTCTTT
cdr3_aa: CASSLVVGLRMNTEAFF

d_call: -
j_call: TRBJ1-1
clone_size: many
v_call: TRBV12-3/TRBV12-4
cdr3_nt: TGTGCCAGCAGGCGAGACAGCTCGAACACTGAAGCTTTCTTT
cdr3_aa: CASRRDSSNTEAFF

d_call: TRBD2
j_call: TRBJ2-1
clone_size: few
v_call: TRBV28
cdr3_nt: TGTGCCAGCAGCCCACTAGCGGCCCTCTTCTACAATGAGCAGTTCTTC
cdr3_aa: CASSPLAALFYNEQFF

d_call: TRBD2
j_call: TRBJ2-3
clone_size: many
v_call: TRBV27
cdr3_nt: TGTGCCAGCAACGAAGCGGCTAGCGGGGCCCCCCATACGCAGTATTTT
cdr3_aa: CASNEAASGAPHTQYF

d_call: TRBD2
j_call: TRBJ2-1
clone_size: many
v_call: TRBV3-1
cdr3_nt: TGTGCCAGCAGCCAAGGAAGGACTAGCGATAATGAGCAGTTCTTC
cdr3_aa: CASSQGRTSDNEQFF

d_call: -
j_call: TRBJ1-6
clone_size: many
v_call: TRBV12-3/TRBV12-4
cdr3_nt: TGTGCCAGCAGTCAAGGTGGTTCACCCCTCCACTTT
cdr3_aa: CASSQGGSPLHF

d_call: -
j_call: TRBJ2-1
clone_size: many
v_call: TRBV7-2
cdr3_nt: TGTGCCAGCAGCCCATTAGTAAGCAATGAGCAGTTCTTC
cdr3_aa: CASSPLVSNEQFF

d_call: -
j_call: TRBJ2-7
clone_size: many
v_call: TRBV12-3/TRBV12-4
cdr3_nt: TGTGCCAGCAGTTTAGTTAATCTGGTGTCCTCGGGCGAGCAGTACTTC
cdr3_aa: CASSLVNLVSSGEQYF

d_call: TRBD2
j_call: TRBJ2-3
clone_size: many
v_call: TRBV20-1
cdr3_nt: TGCAGTGCTAGGGGGAGGGAGCCATATACGCAGTATTTT
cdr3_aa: CSARGREPYTQYF

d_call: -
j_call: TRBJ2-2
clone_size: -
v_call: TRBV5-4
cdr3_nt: TGTGCCAGCAGTTCCCAGCGGGCCGGGGAGCTGTTTTTT
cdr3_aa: CASSSQRAGELFF

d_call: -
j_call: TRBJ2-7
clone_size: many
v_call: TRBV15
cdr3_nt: TGTGCCACCAGCAATCTAAGGGACTACGAGCAGTACTTC
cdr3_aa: CATSNLRDYEQYF

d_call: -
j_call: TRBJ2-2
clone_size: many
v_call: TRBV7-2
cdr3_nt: TGTGCCAGCAGCTCCCAGGGGCACGGGGAGCTGTTTTTT
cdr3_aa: CASSSQGHGELFF